Below, 30 T cell receptor beta chains from the same sample are listed, as sequenced in a study of graft-versus-host responses after intestinal transplantation. Libraries were prepared by immunoSEQ multiplex PCR; TCRdb keeps only in-frame clonotypes and omits some of them. The repertoire holds roughly 25,000 clones, with less than 90% as singletons. The sequenced sample was PBMCs, obtained approximately four weeks after intestinal transplant. These receptors all stem from a human patient who received an intestinal transplant, so some T cells may come from the graft donor.

This clone has only one observation. V and J are TRBV9 and TRBJ2-7, with 8 bases matching TRBD1. V was clipped by 1 base and J by 6 bases; unmatched bases: 9. The germline CDR1 and CDR2 sequences are SGDLS and YYNGEE. The CDR3 sequence is 15 residues long. The CDR3 loop is CASSVWSGQGGEQYF. CDR3 DNA: TGTGCCAGCAGCGTATGGTCAGGACAGGGAGGCGAGCAGTACTTC.

For this clone: The junction and the germline gene differ at one end; a read error may be behind it. The gene calls are TRBV18 and TRBJ2-7; TRBD2 agrees at 12 bases. Germline CDR1 reads KGHSH; CDR2 reads LQKENI. The CDR3 totals 16 residues. Written as DNA, the CDR3 is TGTGCCGGCTCACCAACCGGGACTAGCGGGCCTAACGAGCAGTACTTC. It codes for CAGSPTGTSGPNEQYF.

The chain has TRBV5-1 and TRBJ1-1; the match to TRBD1 covers 7 bases. The CDR3 totals 13 residues. Trimming cost V 4 bases and J 7 bases; bases outside gene matches: 7. CDR1 and CDR2 (germline): SGHRS, YFSETQ. The CDR3 sequence is CASSGQGTVEAFF. CDR3 DNA sequence: TGCGCCAGCAGCGGCCAAGGGACAGTTGAAGCTTTCTTT.

CDR3 in amino acids: CASRNDRAFGNTIYF. The CDR3 region has the DNA TGTGCCAGCCGCAATGACAGGGCTTTTGGAAACACCATATATTTT. The chain employs TRBV11-2 and TRBJ1-3, with TRBD1 matching over 7 bases. Germline-derived CDR1 and CDR2 are SGHAT and FQNNGV. The J segment lost 3 bases and the V segment lost 8 bases, leaving 10 bases of the junction unmatched. This CDR3 is built from 15 residues.

A word on this clone: Additional DNA sequences in this sample encode the identical CDR3. V usage is TRBV4-1 and J usage is TRBJ2-5; D call uncertain. Germline lookup yields CDR1 MGHRA and CDR2 YSYEKL. The CDR3 has 12 amino acids. V was shortened by 0 bases and J by 4 bases, with 3 bases between the two germline ends. This CDR3 is CASSQEGETQYF. The CDR3 DNA reads as TGCGCCAGCAGCCAAGAAGGAGAGACCCAGTACTTC.

The chain recombines TRBV6-4 with TRBJ2-3, with D perhaps assigned TRBD1 or TRBD2 (5 bases each). Germline V gene lookup returns CDR1 MRHNA and CDR2 SNTAGT. V lost 6 bases and J 7 bases, leaving 14 bases between the germline ends. The CDR3 extends over 13 amino acids. The CDR3 nucleotides are TGTGCCAGCAGCATATTTGAGGGGAATACGCAGTATTTT. Its protein product is CASSIFEGNTQYF.

This chain joins TRBV6-8 and TRBJ2-3; no definite D call. In germline, CDR1 is MNHGY, CDR2 SAAAGT. This CDR3 has 12 amino acids. The germline V and J ends were trimmed by 5 bases and 6 bases, with 9 bases remaining between them. CDR3 region: CASSTYGDTQYF. The CDR3, as DNA: TGTGCCAGCAGTACATACGGGGATACGCAGTATTTT.

This clone has just one count. The chain employs TRBV4-2 and TRBJ2-5; a weak D match, TRBD2 (6 bases). Germline V gene sequence: CDR1 LGHNA, CDR2 YNFKEQ. V was cut by 1 base and J by 3 bases, with 12 bases left in between. This CDR3 region has 15 residues. CDR3 protein: CASSQVDSGKETQYF. As DNA, the CDR3 is TGTGCCAGCAGCCAAGTTGATAGCGGAAAAGAGACCCAGTACTTC.

The chain employs TRBV6-6 and TRBJ2-2; 8 bases are shared with TRBD1. Germline trimming cut 4 bases from V and 7 bases from J; bases unmatched to any gene: 11. The germline gives CDR1 MNHNY, CDR2 SVGAGI (reference sequence). The CDR3 loop spans 16 amino acids. In DNA form, the CDR3 reads TGTGCCAGCAGTTCTGGCCGGGAGACAGGGGTCGGGGAGCTGTTTTTT. It yields the protein CASSSGRETGVGELFF.

The genes are TRBV5-6 and TRBJ2-5; maybe TRBD2 (7 bases). The CDR3 sequence is 17 residues long. The V gene lost 4 bases and the J gene lost 5 bases, with 24 bases spanning the gap. Germline-derived CDR1 and CDR2 are SGHDT and YYEEEE. The CDR3 DNA reads as TGTGCCAGCAGCCAACCCCAGGGGAGGGCCTGGGGGGAGACCCAGTACTTC. It encodes CASSQPQGRAWGETQYF.

There are a few counts of this clone. The rearrangement links TRBV6-5 to TRBJ1-1; 8 nucleotides match TRBD1. V shed 6 bases and J 5 bases; nucleotides not matched to a gene: 8. This CDR3 has 14 residues. Germline V gene sequence: CDR1 MNHEY, CDR2 SVGAGI. For the CDR3, the DNA is TGTGCCAGCAGCGCGACAGGGGTGGGAACTGAAGCTTTCTTT. It codes for CASSATGVGTEAFF.

The table lists this clone with a few counts. The genes are TRBV2 and TRBJ1-1, with a tentative D call TRBD1 (6 bases). The CDR3 covers 12 residues. Germline V gene data show CDR1 as SNHLY and CDR2 as FYNNEI. The V and J ends lost 10 bases and 1 base respectively, with 10 bases between them. This CDR3 reads CAILRGNTEAFF. As DNA, the CDR3 is TGTGCCATCCTCAGGGGGAACACTGAAGCTTTCTTT.

The chain recombines TRBV13 with TRBJ2-1; no reliable D call. Per the germline V gene, CDR1 is PRHDT and CDR2 is FYEKMQ (reference sequence). This CDR3 is 11 amino acids long. Trimming pared 6 bases from V and 7 bases from J, leaving 7 bases between. The CDR3 region is CASSSPNEQFF. The CDR3 bases are TGTGCCAGCAGTTCACCGAATGAGCAGTTCTTC.

This clone has just one count. The V and J genes are TRBV19 and TRBJ2-7; D uncertain. Germline-derived CDR1 and CDR2 are LNHDA and SQIVND (reference sequence). This CDR3 comprises 12 residues. V was cut by 6 bases and J by 5 bases, with 11 bases left in between. The CDR3 coding sequence is TGTGCCAGTAGCATGGCGCAGGACGAGCAGTACTTC. It translates to CASSMAQDEQYF.

The genes are TRBV9 and TRBJ1-2, with D maybe TRBD1 (6 bases). V lost 4 bases, J lost 8 bases, and 21 bases lay in between. The CDR3 extends over 15 amino acids. Germline assignment: CDR1 SGDLS and CDR2 YYNGEE. CDR3 nucleotide sequence: TGTGCCAGCAGCCCCCCTTCAGGGGAGGACGGCGGCTACACCTTC. Its translation: CASSPPSGEDGGYTF.

The chain has TRBV5-4 and TRBJ1-1; D gene unclear. Deletions cut 2 bases from V and 2 bases from J, with 7 bases between. The CDR3 consists of 13 residues. Germline values: CDR1 SGHNT, CDR2 YYREEE (reference sequence). The CDR3 spells CASSFPDNTEAFF. For the CDR3, the DNA is TGTGCCAGCAGCTTTCCAGACAACACTGAAGCTTTCTTT.

The V and J genes are TRBV11-2 and TRBJ1-2; D not resolved. CDR3 length: 12 amino acids. Trimming took 1 base from V and 7 from J, leaving 7 bases between them. CDR1 and CDR2 from the germline V gene are SGHAT and FQNNGV. The CDR3 loop reads CASSLGEGGYTF. CDR3 bases: TGTGCCAGCAGCTTAGGGGAGGGTGGCTACACCTTC.

V gene TRBV13 combines with J gene TRBJ2-7, with D perhaps matching TRBD1 (8 bases). Germline V gene lookup returns CDR1 PRHDT and CDR2 FYEKMQ (reference sequence). Trimming left V 4 bases short and J 5 bases short, with 15 bases between. This CDR3 is 14 amino acids long. For the CDR3, the DNA is TGTGCCAGCAGCTCGGACAGGGAGGGGAACGAGCAGTACTTC. Translating it yields CASSSDREGNEQYF. Full variable domain (rest looked up from reference TRBV13 and TRBJ2-7): AAGVIQSPRHLIKEKRETATLKCYPIPRHDTVYWYQQGPGQDPQFLISFYEKMQSDKGSIPDRFSAQQFSDYHSELNMSSLELGDSALYFCASSSDREGNEQYFGPGTRLTVT.

The chain is built from TRBV30 and TRBJ1-2; 7 bases agree with TRBD1. The CDR3 spans 14 residues. J was trimmed by 4 bases and V by 3 bases; bases with no gene match: 8. Germline CDR1 GTSNPN, CDR2 SVGIG (reference sequence). CDR3 loop: CAWSYQGQPYGYTF. The CDR3 nucleotides are TGTGCCTGGAGCTATCAGGGACAGCCCTATGGCTACACCTTC. The variable domain in full, with the rest retrieved from reference TRBV30 and TRBJ1-2, is SQTIHQWPATLVQPVGSPLSLECTVEGTSNPNLYWYRQAAGRGLQLLFYSVGIGQISSEVPQNLSASRPQDRQFILSSKKLLLSDSGFYLCAWSYQGQPYGYTFGSGTRLTVV.

This chain joins TRBV2 and TRBJ2-3, with 9 nucleotides matching TRBD2. Trimming removed 6 bases from V and 2 bases from J; junction bases left unmatched: 9. CDR3 size: 16 residues. CDR1 is SNHLY and CDR2 is FYNNEI in the germline V gene. CDR3 amino acids: CASSAQLAGITDTQYF. The CDR3 DNA is TGTGCCAGCAGCGCACAGCTAGCGGGGATCACAGATACGCAGTATTTT.

CDR3 in DNA: TGCGCCAGCAGCTCCCCCCCCGGGAGAACCTCCACAGATACGCAGTATTTT. Protein sequence: CASSSPPGRTSTDTQYF. The chain has TRBV5-1 and TRBJ2-3, with D possibly TRBD2 on 6 matching bases. The length of the CDR3 is 17 residues. V lost 3 bases to trimming and J lost 2 bases, with 19 bases between them. Per germline, CDR1 SGHRS and CDR2 YFSETQ.

On this clone itself: Because it lacks the conserved phenylalanine or tryptophan at the end, this CDR3 is likely a read error. The limits of the CDR3 on the DNA are not certain, so only TCRdb's listed CDR3 is given. J is TRBJ1-2 and V is TRBV6-1; the table's D call, TRBD1, has no DNA check behind it. A total of 10 residues make up the CDR3, ends included. Germline values: CDR1 MNHNS, CDR2 SASEGT. CDR3 loop: CASSEGTIFL.

The chain recombines TRBV27 with TRBJ1-1; possible D gene TRBD1, 6 bases. The CDR3 has 15 residues. Trimming took off 7 bases at V and 0 bases at J, with 15 bases between the two ends. Germline V gene lookup returns CDR1 MNHEY and CDR2 SMNVEV (reference sequence). This CDR3 is CASTRMTGMNTEAFF. The CDR3 DNA is TGTGCCAGCACTCGTATGACAGGAATGAACACTGAAGCTTTCTTT.

The chain has TRBV28 and TRBJ2-7; TRBD1 aligns across 10 bases. The length of the CDR3 is 15 residues. Unmatched junction bases numbered 6, after V lost 5 bases and J lost 2 bases. The germline gives CDR1 MDHEN, CDR2 SYDVKM. CDR3 in DNA: TGTGCCAGCAGTGGCCGGGACAGGGGACCCTACGAGCAGTACTTC. Amino acid sequence: CASSGRDRGPYEQYF.

This chain links TRBV4-1 with TRBJ2-7; 9 positions agree with TRBD1. Trimming cost V 1 base and J 2 bases; bases outside gene matches: 3. CDR1 is MGHRA and CDR2 is YSYEKL in the germline V gene. This CDR3 is 15 amino acids long. CDR3 region: CASSQGGQGPYEQYF. Written as DNA, the CDR3 is TGCGCCAGCAGCCAAGGGGGACAGGGTCCCTACGAGCAGTACTTC.

This chain connects TRBV5-1 to TRBJ1-6, with D possibly matching TRBD1 (6 bases). Trimming took 0 bases from V and 10 from J, leaving 20 bases between them. CDR3 length: 17 amino acids. Germline V gene sequence: CDR1 SGHRS, CDR2 YFSETQ. The CDR3 DNA reads as TGCGCCAGCAGCTTGGCCGATGGTACAGGGAGACTCTCACCCCTCCACTTT. Its protein is CASSLADGTGRLSPLHF.

The gene calls are TRBV14 and TRBJ1-1, with 9 bases identical to TRBD1. Germline V lookup: CDR1 SGHDN, CDR2 FVKESK. The CDR3 has 15 amino acids. The trim removed 5 bases at V and 5 bases at J, leaving 9 bases unmatched. The CDR3 protein is CASSEFGTGRTEAFF. The CDR3 nucleotides read TGTGCCAGCAGCGAATTCGGGACAGGGCGTACTGAAGCTTTCTTT. The variable domain in full, completed from reference TRBV14 and TRBJ1-1, reads EAGVTQFPSHSVIEKGQTVTLRCDPISGHDNLYWYRRVMGKEIKFLLHFVKESKQDESGMPNNRFLAERTGGTYSTLKVQPAELEDSGVYFCASSEFGTGRTEAFFGQGTRLTVV.

The chain uses TRBV7-9 and TRBJ1-6; TRBD1 aligns across 9 bases. Germline V gives CDR1 SEHNR, CDR2 FQNEAQ (reference sequence). CDR3 length equals 13 residues. V shed 5 bases, J shed 10 bases, and the junction held 3 bases outside the gene matches. CDR3 nucleotide sequence: TGTGCCAGCAGCCCGGGACAGGGCTCACCCCTCCACTTT. Residues: CASSPGQGSPLHF.

The chain couples TRBV4-2 to TRBJ1-1; no clear D gene. Trimming removed 4 bases from V and 1 base from J, with 4 bases in between. This CDR3 is 12 amino acids long. CDR1 is LGHNA and CDR2 is YNFKEQ in the germline V gene. The CDR3 sequence is CASSLGNTEAFF. The CDR3 nucleotides are TGTGCCAGCAGCCTTGGGAACACTGAAGCTTTCTTT.

The rearrangement uses TRBV7-9 and TRBJ2-7; D call uncertain. V was shortened by 6 bases and J by 0 bases, with 9 bases between the two germline ends. In germline, CDR1 is SEHNR, CDR2 FQNEAQ (reference sequence). The CDR3 has 13 residues. Written as DNA, the CDR3 is TGTGCCAGCAGTCCAACAGTCTCCTACGAGCAGTACTTC. Translated, it gives CASSPTVSYEQYF.